The next 23 T cell receptor beta chains were all read from a single sample in a study of cytotoxic CD8 clonotypes in ibrutinib-treated CLL. TCRdb's copy holds only in-frame clones and misses some; the assay was immunoSEQ multiplex PCR. The sample contains 45,000 to 70,000 clones, roughly three fifths of which appear only once. The material was PBMCs, obtained after 24 months of ibrutinib treatment. Every receptor here comes from a human donor with chronic lymphocytic leukemia.

The rearrangement links TRBV6-5 to TRBJ2-3, with D hard to call. The ends were cut back, 6 bases at V and 6 bases at J, with 13 bases in the middle. Looked up from germline, CDR1 is MNHEY and CDR2 is SVGAGI. There are 13 residues in the CDR3. This CDR3 reads CASSDTGRDTQYF. The DNA of the CDR3 is TGTGCCAGCAGCGACACTGGTCGGGATACGCAGTATTTT.

The V and J genes are TRBV7-9 and TRBJ2-7; D might be TRBD1 (5 bases). CDR1 and CDR2 (germline): SEHNR, FQNEAQ (reference sequence). There are 12 residues in the CDR3. The V gene lost 5 bases and the J gene lost 6 bases, with 11 bases spanning the gap. The CDR3 DNA is TGTGCCAGCAGCGCCCAGGGTACCGAGCAGTACTTC. Translated, it gives CASSAQGTEQYF.

The chain joins TRBV27 to TRBJ1-2; weak D call: TRBD1 (5 bases). The germline CDR1 and CDR2 sequences are MNHEY and SMNVEV (reference sequence). The CDR3 length is 13 residues. The germline V and J ends were trimmed by 4 bases and 8 bases, with 14 bases remaining between them. The CDR3 DNA follows: TGTGCCAGCAGTTCCCAAAACAGGCACGGCTACACCTTC. This gives the protein CASSSQNRHGYTF.

The rearrangement uses TRBV7-8 and TRBJ1-1, with no clear D. The V gene lost 6 bases and the J gene lost 0 bases, with 17 bases spanning the gap. Germline V CDR1 and CDR2: SGHVS, FQNEAQ. This CDR3 comprises 16 residues. CDR3 in DNA: TGTGCCAGCAGTCCAACCCTGACTGGGATGAACACTGAAGCTTTCTTT. Protein: CASSPTLTGMNTEAFF.

The CDR3 nucleotides are TGTGCCAGCAGCATTACAACATTCGACAGGGGTCTACGTTCACCCCTCCACTTT. It translates to CASSITTFDRGLRSPLHF. V usage is TRBV27 and J usage is TRBJ1-6; TRBD1 agrees at 8 bases. Germline V gene data show CDR1 as MNHEY and CDR2 as SMNVEV (reference sequence). V was pared by 6 bases and J by 9 bases, with 19 bases of the junction left unmatched. The CDR3 loop spans 18 amino acids.

Concerning this clone itself: At the DNA level, this CDR3 is encoded by other sequences in the same sample as well. The chain couples TRBV19 to TRBJ1-1; D is uncertain. Germline loops: CDR1 LNHDA, CDR2 SQIVND (reference sequence). The germline V and J ends were trimmed by 5 bases and 3 bases, with 10 bases remaining between them. This CDR3 region has 13 residues. The CDR3 is CASSAPGYTEAFF. The CDR3 DNA follows: TGTGCCAGTAGTGCCCCGGGGTACACTGAAGCTTTCTTT.

The rearrangement uses TRBV18 and TRBJ2-1; D perhaps matches TRBD1 (5 bases). Germline assignment: CDR1 KGHSH and CDR2 LQKENI. CDR3 length equals 18 residues. V was shortened by 3 bases and J by 0 bases, with 18 bases between the two germline ends. The CDR3 is CASSPRQSRESSYNEQFF. DNA for the CDR3: TGTGCCAGCTCACCCCGTCAGAGCAGGGAAAGCTCCTACAATGAGCAGTTCTTC.

This clone came up once. The V call is TRBV19, the J call TRBJ1-4; D gene unclear. The CDR3 is 14 residues long. In germline, CDR1 is LNHDA, CDR2 SQIVND (reference sequence). Trimming left V 8 bases short and J 5 bases short, with 15 bases between. The CDR3: CASSRAPANEKLFF. The CDR3 DNA reads as TGTGCCAGTTCGCGGGCCCCCGCGAATGAAAAACTGTTTTTT.

The chain has TRBV6-5 and TRBJ1-2; no firm D call. The length of the CDR3 is 15 residues. Germline values: CDR1 MNHEY, CDR2 SVGAGI. The V and J ends lost 2 bases and 2 bases respectively, with 12 bases between them. The CDR3, as DNA: TGTGCCAGCAGTTACGGTCAGAAAGGGAACTATGGCTACACCTTC. It specifies CASSYGQKGNYGYTF.

V gene TRBV11-2 combines with J gene TRBJ2-7; 15 nucleotides line up with TRBD2. The junction had 6 bases not matched to a gene; V was cut back by 5 bases and J by 4 bases. Germline-derived CDR1 and CDR2 are SGHAT and FQNNGV. The CDR3 runs 16 residues. CDR3 nucleotides: TGTGCCAGCAGCACAGGGACTAGCGGGAGGTTATACGAGCAGTACTTC. Translation: CASSTGTSGRLYEQYF.

This chain joins TRBV5-1 and TRBJ2-7; 9 bases match TRBD1. Trimming cost V 1 base and J 3 bases; bases outside gene matches: 5. CDR1 and CDR2 (germline): SGHRS, YFSETQ. The CDR3 is 15 amino acids. The CDR3 sequence is CASSLNRGPGYEQYF. CDR3 in DNA: TGCGCCAGCAGCTTGAACAGGGGGCCTGGCTACGAGCAGTACTTC.

The CDR3 spells CASSLGQYSSGNTIYF. CDR3 sequence (DNA): TGTGCCAGCAGCTTGGGACAGTACTCCTCTGGAAACACCATATATTTT. The chain combines TRBV7-9 with TRBJ1-3; 7 bases line up with TRBD1. Germline V gene data show CDR1 as SEHNR and CDR2 as FQNEAQ (reference sequence). Losses at the gene ends were 3 bases for V and 0 bases for J; bases not matched to a gene: 5. This CDR3 spans 16 amino acids.

This clone was counted ten times or more. This rearrangement joins TRBV27 to TRBJ2-7; TRBD1 matches 7 bases. Unmatched junction bases numbered 7, after V lost 5 bases and J lost 0 bases. The CDR3 has 15 amino acids. Germline CDR1 and CDR2: MNHEY and SMNVEV (reference sequence). The CDR3 loop reads CASSGGQTPSYEQYF. The CDR3 DNA follows: TGTGCCAGCAGTGGGGGACAGACCCCCTCCTACGAGCAGTACTTC.

This clone was counted only a few times. The rearrangement joins TRBV30 to TRBJ1-1, with D maybe TRBD1 (5 bases). The CDR3 spans 13 residues. Trimming took 5 bases from V and 1 from J, leaving 11 bases between them. Germline V lookup: CDR1 GTSNPN, CDR2 SVGIG (reference sequence). CDR3 nucleotides: TGTGCCTGGGGTGACGGGGCGAACACTGAAGCTTTCTTT. This gives the protein CAWGDGANTEAFF.

About this clone itself: This sample also contains other DNA sequences that code for the same CDR3. V is TRBV6-5 and J is TRBJ1-2; D is perhaps TRBD1 (5 bases). CDR3 length equals 11 residues. Germline V gene lookup returns CDR1 MNHEY and CDR2 SVGAGI. V gave up 8 bases and J gave up 5 bases, with 9 bases separating them. The CDR3 nucleotides read TGTGCCAGCCAAGGGGTATATGGCTACACCTTC. It specifies CASQGVYGYTF.

Ten or more counts support this clone. The same CDR3 arises from other DNA sequences in this sample as well. CDR3 sequence: CASRDVGRTGELFF. The CDR3 region has the DNA TGTGCCAGCCGGGATGTGGGCCGCACCGGGGAGCTGTTTTTT. V gene TRBV5-6 combines with J gene TRBJ2-2; maybe TRBD2 (5 bases). The ends were cut back, 7 bases at V and 4 bases at J, with 14 bases in the middle. CDR3 length: 14 amino acids. Germline V lookup: CDR1 SGHDT, CDR2 YYEEEE.

This clone was seen a handful of times. The V and J genes are TRBV5-6 and TRBJ2-3, with 12 nucleotides matching TRBD2. Germline V lookup: CDR1 SGHDT, CDR2 YYEEEE. V shed 4 bases and J 4 bases; nucleotides not matched to a gene: 1. The CDR3 covers 14 residues. In DNA form, the CDR3 reads TGTGCCAGCAGCCCTAGCGGGGGGGCAGATACGCAGTATTTT. Translating it yields CASSPSGGADTQYF.

This clone was seen a handful of times. The chain uses TRBV6-5 and TRBJ1-5; 7 nucleotides line up with TRBD1. Germline CDR1 MNHEY, CDR2 SVGAGI. The CDR3 is made up of 14 amino acids. The V gene end was trimmed by 5 bases and the J gene end by 1 base; junction bases not matched to a gene: 2. The CDR3 sequence: CASSRQGSNQPQHF. The CDR3 bases are TGTGCCAGCAGTCGACAGGGAAGCAATCAGCCCCAGCATTTT.

This clone turned up a few times. This chain links TRBV11-2 with TRBJ2-7; TRBD2 might be the D (6 bases). Trimming stripped 5 bases from V and 2 bases from J, with 13 bases between. From germline, CDR1 is SGHAT and CDR2 FQNNGV. The CDR3 is made up of 14 amino acids. CDR3 sequence reads: CASSPRDLTYEQYF. The DNA for the CDR3 is TGTGCCAGCAGCCCGCGGGACTTGACCTACGAGCAGTACTTC.

The rearrangement uses TRBV19 and TRBJ1-1; 7 bases line up with TRBD1. The germline V gene has CDR1 LNHDA and CDR2 SQIVND (reference sequence). The CDR3 extends over 11 amino acids. J lost 6 bases, V lost 6 bases, and 1 base had no gene match. The CDR3 sequence: CASSGTAEAFF. CDR3 DNA: TGTGCCAGTAGCGGGACAGCTGAAGCTTTCTTT.

The chain combines TRBV27 with TRBJ1-4, with D possibly matching TRBD1 (6 bases). This CDR3 has 15 residues. Trimming stripped 6 bases from V and 4 bases from J, with 15 bases between. Per the germline V gene, CDR1 is MNHEY and CDR2 is SMNVEV (reference sequence). The CDR3 DNA is TGTGCCAGCAGCACCAGGGGTGGATATAATGAAAAACTGTTTTTT. This gives the protein CASSTRGGYNEKLFF.

The chain uses TRBV30 and TRBJ2-5; 7 nucleotides align to TRBD2. The CDR3 totals 16 residues. Trimming removed 1 base from V and 2 bases from J; junction bases left unmatched: 10. From germline, CDR1 is GTSNPN and CDR2 SVGIG (reference sequence). CDR3 region: CAWSALSLAIQETQYF. CDR3 sequence (DNA): TGTGCCTGGAGTGCCCTCTCACTAGCGATACAAGAGACCCAGTACTTC.

V usage is TRBV18 and J usage is TRBJ1-1, with no clear D. Between the trimmed V and J ends, which lost 0 bases and 1 base, there was a span of 9 bases. Per the germline V gene, CDR1 is KGHSH and CDR2 is LQKENI. The CDR3 spans 15 residues. In DNA form, the CDR3 reads TGTGCCAGCTCACCACCGCCGGCAGCGAACACTGAAGCTTTCTTT. Translating gives CASSPPPAANTEAFF.